Included here is one T cell receptor (beta chain) sequence, with context. Its antigen remains unidentified. This specimen belongs to a study of cytomegalovirus exposure and HLA in healthy donors. Germline V gene sequence: CDR1 DFQATT, CDR2 SNEGSKA (reference sequence). V shed 6 bases and J shed 6 bases, with 11 bases lying between them. This CDR3 has 11 amino acids. PCR used 60 Vbeta primers and 13 Jbeta primers. Sequencing used immunoSEQ multiplex PCR; TCRdb keeps in-frame clones, though not all of them. The sample consists of 150,000 to 200,000 clones, roughly 60% of them appearing once. Study findings and constraints: Earlier results showed most TCR beta V segments being productive about 90% or about 30% of the time.

The rearrangement links TRBV20-1 to TRBJ1-1; D may be TRBD1 (5 bases). The receptor was derived from a man between 35 and 55 years old in good health and CMV-seronegative. What was sequenced was PBMCs. The CDR3 loop is CSARGYAEAFF. CDR3 DNA: TGCAGTGCCCGGGGGTATGCTGAAGCTTTCTTT.